A selection of T cell receptor beta chains follows, all from one sample in a study of post-analysis software for immune sequencing data. A single record per CDR3 protein comes from TCRdb applying MiXCR to the PCR reads. The sample carries about 680,000 distinct CDR3 sequences, approximately 59% recorded once. The specimen was blood. These receptor sequences come from a girl aged 2-10 years with multiple sclerosis. Both conserved end residues are part of each CDR3. A D gene is named only where the DNA matches it firmly. Part of the rows lack a size; the others show once, few, many or a class for expanded clones.

. . TRBJ1-1 TRBV27 CASSLGREWSTEAFF TGTGCCAGCAGTTTAGGGAGGGAATGGAGCACTGAAGCTTTCTTT
. . TRBJ2-3 TRBV5-1 CASSLDQDTLYF TGCGCCAGCAGCTTGGATCAAGATACGCTGTATTTT
once TRBD1 TRBJ1-5 TRBV11-2 CASSPLGQGSQPQHF TGTGCCAGCAGCCCCCTCGGACAGGGGAGTCAGCCCCAGCATTTT
. TRBD1 TRBJ2-1 TRBV10-3 CATGQGNNEQFF TGTGCCACGGGACAGGGTAACAATGAGCAGTTCTTC
. TRBD2 TRBJ2-4 TRBV4-3 CASSQDAGERGYKNIQYF TGCGCCAGCAGCCAAGATGCGGGAGAGCGGGGGTACAAAAACATTCAGTACTTC
. TRBD1 TRBJ2-1 TRBV3-1 CASSRGPEQFF TGTGCCAGCAGTAGGGGGCCTGAGCAGTTCTTC
. . TRBJ2-7 TRBV21-1 CASSYRGKTRYEQYF TGTGCCAGCAGTTACAGGGGCAAAACTCGCTACGAGCAGTACTTC
. TRBD2 TRBJ2-5 TRBV7-9 CASTGGEETQYF TGTGCCAGCACCGGGGGGGAGGAGACCCAGTACTTC
. TRBD1 TRBJ2-7 TRBV7-9 CASSSPGSGRGYALTYEQYF TGTGCCAGCAGCTCCCCGGGATCGGGCAGGGGGTATGCCCTAACCTACGAGCAGTACTTC
. . TRBJ1-5 TRBV28 CASSLQVVQPQHF TGTGCCAGCAGTTTACAGGTCGTTCAGCCCCAGCATTTT
few . TRBJ2-3 TRBV2 CASRLTVSTDTQYF TGTGCCAGCAGACTGACAGTCAGCACAGATACGCAGTATTTT
. TRBD2 TRBJ2-3 TRBV7-9 CASSLGQAGRYTDTQYF TGTGCCAGCAGCCTAGGGCAAGCGGGGCGTTACACAGATACGCAGTATTTT
. TRBD2 TRBJ2-3 TRBV7-8 CASVALGLDEDTQYF TGTGCCAGCGTTGCGCTAGGACTAGATGAAGATACGCAGTATTTT
. . TRBJ2-7 TRBV6-1 CASSDRVEQYF TGTGCCAGCAGTGACAGGGTTGAGCAGTACTTC
. . TRBJ2-3 TRBV7-8 CASSLKRGTDTQYF TGTGCCAGCAGCTTAAAAAGGGGAACAGATACGCAGTATTTT
. . TRBJ2-7 TRBV12-3/TRBV12-4 CASSLFAKAYEQYF TGTGCCAGCAGTTTATTTGCTAAAGCCTACGAGCAGTACTTC
. TRBD2 TRBJ2-5 TRBV20-1 CSARGLADKETQYF TGCAGTGCTAGAGGACTAGCGGACAAAGAGACCCAGTACTTC
. . TRBJ2-7 TRBV6-1 CASRSPGDNYEQYF TGTGCCAGCAGAAGTCCGGGAGATAACTACGAGCAGTACTTC
. . TRBJ1-1 TRBV7-9 CASSRTEISAEAFF TGTGCCAGCAGCCGGACGGAGATCTCGGCTGAAGCTTTCTTT
. TRBD2 TRBJ2-3 TRBV2 CASNGGGKDTQYF TGTGCCAGCAACGGCGGGGGGAAGGATACGCAGTATTTT
. . TRBJ2-7 TRBV5-5 CASSVIPKPNYEQYF TGTGCCAGCAGCGTAATTCCTAAGCCCAACTACGAGCAGTACTTC
. TRBD1 TRBJ2-7 TRBV11-2 CASSSLPGQGSYEQYF TGTGCCAGCAGCTCGTTACCGGGACAGGGCTCCTACGAGCAGTACTTC
. . TRBJ2-3 TRBV7-9 CASSKGRSINTDTQYF TGTGCCAGCAGCAAAGGACGGAGCATTAACACGGATACGCAGTATTTT
. TRBD1 TRBJ2-1 TRBV28 CASSPGQGYNNEQFF TGTGCCAGCAGCCCAGGACAGGGGTATAACAATGAGCAGTTCTTC
. . TRBJ2-3 TRBV12-3/TRBV12-4 CASSSRGGLEGDTQYF TGTGCCAGCAGCTCCCGTGGGGGGCTGGAGGGAGATACGCAGTATTTT
. TRBD1 TRBJ2-1 TRBV6-4 CASSPTPTGEQFF TGTGCCAGCAGCCCCACCCCGACAGGGGAGCAGTTCTTC
. TRBD2 TRBJ2-3 TRBV11-2 CASSLETSGYTDTQYF TGTGCCAGCAGCTTAGAAACTAGCGGATACACAGATACGCAGTATTTT
. . TRBJ1-1 TRBV11-2 CASSQVGGEDTEAFF TGTGCCAGCAGCCAGGTGGGGGGCGAGGACACTGAAGCTTTCTTT
. . TRBJ2-3 TRBV5-6 CASSLETGPVSADTQYF TGTGCCAGCAGCTTGGAAACGGGCCCTGTTTCCGCAGATACGCAGTATTTT
. . TRBJ2-1 TRBV12-3/TRBV12-4 CASSPAHESYEQFF TGTGCCAGCAGTCCGGCCCACGAGTCGTATGAGCAGTTCTTC